A selection of T cell receptor beta chains follows, all from one sample in a study of blood T cell repertoires in COVID-19. Clones were read by immunoSEQ multiplex PCR, and TCRdb kept only the in-frame ones, dropping some. This sample carries around 150,000 clones, 90% of them seen once, and the ten largest clones take roughly a sixth. The source material was peripheral blood. The receptor source for this set is a man aged 55-75 years with active or convalescent COVID-19. Both conserved end residues are part of each CDR3.

cdr3_length	v_call	j_call	cdr3_aa
12	TRBV5-8	TRBJ2-7	CASSLTLYEQYF
16	TRBV6-5	TRBJ1-2	CASSYARDRGPVGYTF
16	TRBV6-5	TRBJ2-5	CASSYGFGTGQETQYF
16	TRBV18	TRBJ1-4	CASSPNRQGFNEKLFF
16	TRBV3-1/TRBV3-2	TRBJ2-3	CASSQVGADRTDTQYF
16	TRBV5-4	TRBJ2-1	CASSLKGARGYNEQFF
13	TRBV19	TRBJ1-1	CASSTGVNTEAFF
13	TRBV12-3/TRBV12-4	TRBJ1-1	CASSLSGNTEAFF
18	TRBV4-1	TRBJ1-6	CASSQSWETSSYNSPLHF
12	TRBV6-5	TRBJ1-1	CASRDRGAEAFF
13	TRBV24-1	TRBJ1-1	CATSAAENTEAFF
18	TRBV19	TRBJ1-1	CASSKHQRPGQGREEAFF
17	TRBV11-2	TRBJ2-2	CASSSTKLAWGTGELFF
17	TRBV19	TRBJ2-3	CASSIGGRGVRGDTQYF
13	TRBV6-5	TRBJ1-1	CASSPRNIRWAFF
13	TRBV6-5	TRBJ1-2	CASIPDRVGGYTF
14	TRBV15	TRBJ2-5	CATSRAGLSETQYF
14	TRBV28	TRBJ1-2	CASSFMGGDYGYTF
13	TRBV28	TRBJ2-1	CASSLPRGYEQFF
14	TRBV19	TRBJ2-7	CASSPGQGRYEQYF
16	TRBV5-1	TRBJ1-2	CASSLIPTGINYGYTF
16	TRBV5-1	TRBJ2-1	CASSLAWQGAGSEQFF
16	TRBV6-5	TRBJ1-2	CASSYSQTGGYYGYTF
12	TRBV29-1	TRBJ2-2	CSVDRGTGELFF
13	TRBV10-1	TRBJ2-2	CASRNRDTGELFF
14	TRBV2	TRBJ1-2	CASSETGANYGYTF
17	TRBV7-8	TRBJ2-1	CASSSGSGASSYNEQFF
16	TRBV27	TRBJ2-3	CASSPRAGTSTDTQYF
14	TRBV6-5	TRBJ2-7	CASRDYRGPYEQYF
16	TRBV10-3	TRBJ2-7	CAISLRPGQGSYEQYF
15	TRBV3-1/TRBV3-2	TRBJ1-6	CASSQYRGVDSPLHF
15	TRBV10-3	TRBJ1-1	CAIGKGPSMNTEAFF
13	TRBV29-1	TRBJ1-1	CSVAGTGFTEAFF
13	TRBV14	TRBJ1-2	CASSPNVLGGYTF
17	TRBV19	TRBJ2-5	CASSIQRSGGIRETQYF
16	TRBV10-1	TRBJ2-6	CASSEGQGAGANVLTF
14	TRBV30	TRBJ1-6	CAWRSGTGYSPLHF
15	TRBV24-1	TRBJ2-3	CATSDSRESTDTQYF
11	TRBV13	TRBJ1-1	CASSSAGVAFF
17	TRBV4-1	TRBJ2-3	CASSQGGLAGRTDTQYF
15	TRBV4-1	TRBJ2-7	CASSPTSGVSYEQYF
15	TRBV6-5	TRBJ1-5	CASSTRQGNNQPQHF
14	TRBV30	TRBJ2-7	CAWSVGGSSYEQYF
13	TRBV2	TRBJ1-3	CASGEGVGNTIYF
16	TRBV27	TRBJ1-1	CASSEPRQGMNTEAFF
15	TRBV6-5	TRBJ1-5	CASSYSSGSNQPQHF
16	TRBV5-6	TRBJ1-6	CASSSTADRGNSPLHF
13	TRBV12-3/TRBV12-4	TRBJ2-1	CASSPTGQNEQFF
12	TRBV5-1	TRBJ2-1	CASSLPSDEQFF
15	TRBV5-4	TRBJ1-5	CASSPDRGRNQPQHF
12	TRBV10-2	TRBJ1-4	CASRPGGEKLFF
16	TRBV19	TRBJ2-5	CASSLGTSGNVETQYF
16	TRBV7-6	TRBJ2-5	CASSLSSGTSSETQYF